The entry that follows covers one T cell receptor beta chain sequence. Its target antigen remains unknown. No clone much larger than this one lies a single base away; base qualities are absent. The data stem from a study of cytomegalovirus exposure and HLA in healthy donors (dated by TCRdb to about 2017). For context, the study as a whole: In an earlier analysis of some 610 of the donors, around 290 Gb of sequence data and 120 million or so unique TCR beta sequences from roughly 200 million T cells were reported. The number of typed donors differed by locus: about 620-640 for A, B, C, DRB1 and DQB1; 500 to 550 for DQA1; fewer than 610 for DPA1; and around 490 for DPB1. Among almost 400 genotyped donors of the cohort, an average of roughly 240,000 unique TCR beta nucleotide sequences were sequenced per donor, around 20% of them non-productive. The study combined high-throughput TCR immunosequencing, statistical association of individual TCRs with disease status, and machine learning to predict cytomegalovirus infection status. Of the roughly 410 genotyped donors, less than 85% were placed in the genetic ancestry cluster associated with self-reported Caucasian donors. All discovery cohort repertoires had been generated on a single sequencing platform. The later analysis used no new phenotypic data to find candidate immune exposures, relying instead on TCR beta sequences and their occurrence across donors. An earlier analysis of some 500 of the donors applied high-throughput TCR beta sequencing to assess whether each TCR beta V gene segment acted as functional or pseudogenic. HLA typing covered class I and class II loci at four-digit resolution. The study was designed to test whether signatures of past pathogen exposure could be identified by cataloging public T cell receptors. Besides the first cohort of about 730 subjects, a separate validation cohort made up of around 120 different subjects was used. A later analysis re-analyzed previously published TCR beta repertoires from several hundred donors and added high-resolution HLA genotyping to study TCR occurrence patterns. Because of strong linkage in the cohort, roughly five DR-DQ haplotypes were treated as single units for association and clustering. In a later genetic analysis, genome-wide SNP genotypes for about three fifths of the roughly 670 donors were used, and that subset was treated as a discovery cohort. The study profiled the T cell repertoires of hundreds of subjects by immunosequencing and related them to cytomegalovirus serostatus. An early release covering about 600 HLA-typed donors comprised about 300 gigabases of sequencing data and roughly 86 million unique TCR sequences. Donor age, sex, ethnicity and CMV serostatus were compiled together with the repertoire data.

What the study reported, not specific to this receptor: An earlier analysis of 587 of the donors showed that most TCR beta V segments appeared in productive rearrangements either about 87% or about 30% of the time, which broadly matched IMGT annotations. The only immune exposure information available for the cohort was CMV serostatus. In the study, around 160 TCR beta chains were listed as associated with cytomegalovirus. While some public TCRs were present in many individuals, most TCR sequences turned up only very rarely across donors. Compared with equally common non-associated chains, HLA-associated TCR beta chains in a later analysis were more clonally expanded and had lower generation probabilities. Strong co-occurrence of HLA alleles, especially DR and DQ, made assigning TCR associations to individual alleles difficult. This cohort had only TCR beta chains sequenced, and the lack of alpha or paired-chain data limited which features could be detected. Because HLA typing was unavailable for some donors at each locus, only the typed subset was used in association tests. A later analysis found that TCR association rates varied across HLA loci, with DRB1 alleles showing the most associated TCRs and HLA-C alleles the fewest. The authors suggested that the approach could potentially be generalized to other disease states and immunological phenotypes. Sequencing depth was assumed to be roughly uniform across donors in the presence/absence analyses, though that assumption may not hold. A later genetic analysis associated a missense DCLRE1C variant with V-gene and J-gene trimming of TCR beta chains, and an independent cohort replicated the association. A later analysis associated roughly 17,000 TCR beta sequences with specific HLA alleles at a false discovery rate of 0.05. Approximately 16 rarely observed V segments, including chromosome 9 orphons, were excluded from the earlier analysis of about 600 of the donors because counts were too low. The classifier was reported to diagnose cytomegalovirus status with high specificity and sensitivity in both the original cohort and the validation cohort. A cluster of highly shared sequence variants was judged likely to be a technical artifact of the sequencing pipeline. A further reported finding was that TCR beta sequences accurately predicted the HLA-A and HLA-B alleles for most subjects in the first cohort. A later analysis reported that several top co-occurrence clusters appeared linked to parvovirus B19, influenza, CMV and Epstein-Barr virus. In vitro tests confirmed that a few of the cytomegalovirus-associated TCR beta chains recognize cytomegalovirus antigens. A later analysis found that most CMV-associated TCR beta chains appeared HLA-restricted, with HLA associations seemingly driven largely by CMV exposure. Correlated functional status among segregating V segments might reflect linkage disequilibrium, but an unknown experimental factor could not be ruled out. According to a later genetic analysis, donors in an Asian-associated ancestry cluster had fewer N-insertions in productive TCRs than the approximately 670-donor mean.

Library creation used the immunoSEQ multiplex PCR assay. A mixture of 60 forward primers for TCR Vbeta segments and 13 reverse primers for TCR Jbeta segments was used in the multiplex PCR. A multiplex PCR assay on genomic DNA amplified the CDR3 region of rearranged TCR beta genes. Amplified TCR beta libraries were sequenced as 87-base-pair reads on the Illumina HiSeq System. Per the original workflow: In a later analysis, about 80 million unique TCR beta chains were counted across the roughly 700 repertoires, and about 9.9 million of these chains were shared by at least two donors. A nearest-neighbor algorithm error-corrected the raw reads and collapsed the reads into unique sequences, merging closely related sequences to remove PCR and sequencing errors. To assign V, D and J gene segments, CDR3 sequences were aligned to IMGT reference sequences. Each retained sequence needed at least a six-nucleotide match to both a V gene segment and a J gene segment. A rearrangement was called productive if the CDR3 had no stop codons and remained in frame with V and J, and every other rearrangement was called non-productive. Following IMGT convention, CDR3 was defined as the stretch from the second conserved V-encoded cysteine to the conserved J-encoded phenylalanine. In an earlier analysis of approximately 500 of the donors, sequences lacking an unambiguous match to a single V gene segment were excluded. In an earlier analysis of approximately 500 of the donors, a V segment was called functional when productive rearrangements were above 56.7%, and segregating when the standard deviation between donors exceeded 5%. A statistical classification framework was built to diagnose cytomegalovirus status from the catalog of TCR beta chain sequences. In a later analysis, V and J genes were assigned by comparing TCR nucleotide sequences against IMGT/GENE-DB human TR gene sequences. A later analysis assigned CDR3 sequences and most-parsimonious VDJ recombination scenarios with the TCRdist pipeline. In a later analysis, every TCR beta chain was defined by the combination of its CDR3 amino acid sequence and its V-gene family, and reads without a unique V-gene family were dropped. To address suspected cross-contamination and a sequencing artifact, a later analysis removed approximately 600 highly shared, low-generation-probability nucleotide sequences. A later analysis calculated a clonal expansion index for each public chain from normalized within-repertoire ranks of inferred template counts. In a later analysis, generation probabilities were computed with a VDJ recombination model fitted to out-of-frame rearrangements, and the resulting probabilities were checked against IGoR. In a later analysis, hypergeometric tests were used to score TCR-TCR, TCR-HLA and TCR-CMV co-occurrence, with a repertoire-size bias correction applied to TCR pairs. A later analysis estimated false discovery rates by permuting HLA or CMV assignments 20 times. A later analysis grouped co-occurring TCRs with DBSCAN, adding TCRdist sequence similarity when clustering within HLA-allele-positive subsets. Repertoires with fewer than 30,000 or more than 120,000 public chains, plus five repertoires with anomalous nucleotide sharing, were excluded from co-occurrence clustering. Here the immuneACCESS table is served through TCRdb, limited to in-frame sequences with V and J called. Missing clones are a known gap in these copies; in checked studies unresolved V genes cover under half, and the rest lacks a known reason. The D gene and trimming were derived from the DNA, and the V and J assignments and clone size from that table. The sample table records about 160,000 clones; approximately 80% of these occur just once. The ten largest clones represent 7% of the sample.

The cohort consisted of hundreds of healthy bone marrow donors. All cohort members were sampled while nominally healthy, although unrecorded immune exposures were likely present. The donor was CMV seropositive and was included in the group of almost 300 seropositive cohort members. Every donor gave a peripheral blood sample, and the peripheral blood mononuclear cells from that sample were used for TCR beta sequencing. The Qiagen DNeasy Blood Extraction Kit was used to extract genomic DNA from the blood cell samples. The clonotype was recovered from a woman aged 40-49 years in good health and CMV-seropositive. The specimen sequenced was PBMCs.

The CDR3 sequence is CASSHGEYIEQYF. The nucleotide sequence is given as TGTGCCAGCAGCCACGGGGAGTATATCGAGCAGTACTTC. This sequence uses TRBV7-2 and TRBJ2-7, and TRBD2 may be the D gene, going by 5 matching bases. From its cysteine to its phenylalanine, the CDR3 spans 13 amino acids. Of all the DNA, just the CDR3 is kept, 39 bases in frame from base 1. CDR1 and CDR2, looked up from the germline V gene, are SGHTA and FQGNSA. V lost 5 bases and J lost 6 bases; the stretch between them is 14 bases long.